The 8 T cell receptor beta chains below all came from one sample that was sequenced in a study of sequential checkpoint blockade in melanoma (dated by TCRdb to the late 2010s). Library method: the immunoSEQ multiplex PCR assay. As stored in TCRdb, this immuneACCESS dataset retains in-frame rearrangements with V and J assigned. A fraction of the clones does not appear; measured against another copy, unresolved V genes explain less than half of the discrepancy, and the remainder lacks a known reason. The sample table contains under 20,000 clones; only one count was recorded for about 69% of them. The leading ten clones occupy under 20% of the sample. In light of the paper, this sample's treatment or condition label describes: randomized to nivolumab then ipilimumab (arm A) or the reverse (arm B). Sample: CD8+ T cells sorted from blood (inferred from file names), taken from a patient given nivolumab and ipilimumab in sequence. These receptors originate from a human donor with melanoma.

V and J are TRBV4-2 and TRBJ2-7, with 8 bases matching TRBD2. The CDR3 extends over 16 amino acids. The junction had 7 bases not matched to a gene; V was cut back by 3 bases and J by 0 bases. Germline CDR1 LGHNA, CDR2 YNFKEQ. CDR3 sequence: CASSHGGGLSSYEQYF. The DNA for the CDR3 is TGTGCCAGCAGCCACGGGGGGGGACTGAGCTCCTACGAGCAGTACTTC.

The chain uses TRBV18 and TRBJ1-1; 8 bases line up with TRBD1. CDR1 is KGHSH and CDR2 is LQKENI in the germline V gene. V lost 0 bases to trimming and J lost 4 bases; unmatched junction nucleotides: 7. The CDR3 is 16 residues long. Here the CDR3 reads CASSPPGTGFITEAFF. The CDR3 DNA follows: TGTGCCAGCTCACCACCGGGGACAGGTTTTATCACTGAAGCTTTCTTT.

The chain is built from TRBV27 and TRBJ2-2; maybe TRBD2 (5 bases). Looked up from germline, CDR1 is MNHEY and CDR2 is SMNVEV (reference sequence). The CDR3 has 13 residues. V lost 1 base and J 7 bases, leaving 7 bases between the germline ends. CDR3 in amino acids: CASSLWERGELFF. CDR3 DNA: TGTGCCAGCAGTTTATGGGAGCGCGGGGAGCTGTTTTTT.

For this clone: The sample contains more than one DNA sequence encoding this CDR3. This chain uses TRBV25-1 with TRBJ1-2, with unresolved D. CDR1 and CDR2 from the germline V gene are MGHDK and SYGVNS. Deletions cut 6 bases from V and 8 bases from J, with 13 bases between. The CDR3 consists of 12 residues. The CDR3 coding sequence is TGTGCCAGCAGCGAAGTTCGCAGAGGCTACACCTTC. Translating it yields CASSEVRRGYTF.

A few counts support this clone. The rearrangement joins TRBV4-1 to TRBJ1-5; the D is unclear. Germline V gene lookup returns CDR1 MGHRA and CDR2 YSYEKL. The length of the CDR3 is 15 residues. Trimming pared 0 bases from V and 7 bases from J, leaving 13 bases between. The CDR3 here is CASSQDRSFGQPQHF. The DNA of the CDR3 is TGCGCCAGCAGCCAAGATCGTTCCTTCGGGCAGCCCCAGCATTTT.

This clone has more than one count but fewer than ten. The V call is TRBV9, the J call TRBJ1-1; the match to TRBD1 covers 8 bases. The CDR3 has 15 residues. The ends lost 3 bases at V and 1 base at J; junction bases unmatched: 5. The germline CDR1 and CDR2 sequences are SGDLS and YYNGEE. For the CDR3, the DNA is TGTGCCAGCAGCGAGGACAGGGTCCCGAACACTGAAGCTTTCTTT. The encoded protein is CASSEDRVPNTEAFF.

This chain uses TRBV4-3 with TRBJ2-7; 8 bases are a match to TRBD2. Germline-derived CDR1 and CDR2 are LGHNA and YSLEER. V dropped 0 bases and J dropped 0; count of bases not matched to a gene: 7. This CDR3 is built from 17 residues. This chain's CDR3 is CASSQDPTSALSYEQYF. Here the CDR3 DNA reads TGCGCCAGCAGCCAAGATCCGACTAGCGCTCTCTCCTACGAGCAGTACTTC.

The chain combines TRBV7-9 with TRBJ1-3, with D uncertain. V was shortened by 8 bases and J by 0 bases, with 14 bases between the two germline ends. This CDR3 is built from 15 residues. Germline lookup yields CDR1 SEHNR and CDR2 FQNEAQ (reference sequence). The CDR3 DNA reads TGTGCCAGCTCTGACACGGCCAGCTCTGGAAACACCATATATTTT. Its translation is CASSDTASSGNTIYF.